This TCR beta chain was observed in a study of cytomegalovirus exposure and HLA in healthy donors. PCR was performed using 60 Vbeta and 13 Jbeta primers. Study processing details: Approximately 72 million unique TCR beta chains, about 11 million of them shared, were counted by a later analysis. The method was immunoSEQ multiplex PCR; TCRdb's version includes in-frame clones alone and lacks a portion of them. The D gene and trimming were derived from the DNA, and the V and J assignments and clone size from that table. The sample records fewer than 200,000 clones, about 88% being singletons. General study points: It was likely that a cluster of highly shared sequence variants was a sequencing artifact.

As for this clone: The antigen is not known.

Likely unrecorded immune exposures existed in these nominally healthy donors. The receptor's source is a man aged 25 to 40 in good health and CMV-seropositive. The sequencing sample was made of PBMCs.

CDR3 in amino acids: CASSATSGPNTDTQYF. For the CDR3, the DNA is TGTGCCAGCAGCGCGACTAGCGGGCCCAACACAGATACGCAGTATTTT. The chain has TRBV7-9 and TRBJ2-3; 10 nucleotides match TRBD2. Germline CDR1 SEHNR, CDR2 FQNEAQ (reference sequence). Trimming took 5 bases from V and 2 from J; bases not matched to a gene: 7. The CDR3 covers 16 residues.